The source of this TCR beta chain is a study of OX40 agonist ivuxolimab in advanced cancers. Across the study: The study gave patients intravenous ivuxolimab at 0.01 to 10 mg/kg every 2 weeks. Regarding the study as a whole: The investigators did not determine what antigen specificity the expanded peripheral T cells had. With doses of 0.1 to 3.0 mg/kg, CD4+ and CD8+ blood T cells had undergone clonal expansion by week 6.

The germline CDR1 and CDR2 sequences are SGHNT and YYREEE (reference sequence). The V end was cut by 0 bases, the J end by 5 bases, with 11 bases between. The CDR3 sequence is 14 residues long. Turning to this clone: Its specificity is not known.

Repertoires were generated with immunoSEQ multiplex PCR, while TCRdb's copy carries only in-frame clones and drops some. This table holds 60,000 to 70,000 clones, 87% found once. Sample: CD4+ or CD8+ T cells sorted from blood, taken in a trial of the OX40 agonist ivuxolimab. This clonotype was sampled from an adult with an advanced solid tumor such as melanoma, head and neck, liver or kidney cancer. The gene calls are TRBV5-4 and TRBJ2-5; D perhaps matches TRBD2 (7 bases). The CDR3 DNA follows: TGTGCCAGCAGCTTGGGGGGGGGCGAGGAGACCCAGTACTTC. This sequence encodes CASSLGGGEETQYF.